This TCR beta chain was observed in a study of blood T cell repertoires in COVID-19. Study details: Sites in the United States, Italy and Spain provided acute and convalescent COVID-19 samples. From T cells, B-cell-depleted T cells, or PBMCs came the material, which was cDNA or gDNA.

How the authors handled the data: Reference gene primers were amplified, and this amplification served to estimate nucleated cell counts. The repertoire was sequenced with immunoSEQ multiplex PCR; TCRdb's copy has only in-frame clones and lacks some. The D gene and trimming were derived from the DNA, and the V and J assignments and clone size from that table. This sample has approximately 670,000 clones, with more than 80% found just once. Trimming took 3 bases from V and 4 from J, leaving 18 bases between them. The CDR3 runs 15 residues. Germline V gene data show CDR1 as GTSNPN and CDR2 as SVGIG (reference sequence).

This sequence originates from a woman under 30 with acute or convalescent COVID-19. The sequenced material came from peripheral blood. The chain combines TRBV30 with TRBJ1-2; D possibly corresponds to TRBD1 (6 bases). CDR3 sequence (DNA): TGTGCCTGGAGGCCGCGGGGGGCCGCCTTCTATGGCTACACCTTC. This codes for CAWRPRGAAFYGYTF.